Presented here are 9 T cell receptor beta chains from one specimen sequenced in a study of T cell repertoires in cytomegalovirus infection. MiXCR, applied by TCRdb to the reads, yields one record per CDR3 protein. The table has around 280,000 distinct CDR3 sequences, about a tenth seen once. The source material was PBMCs. These receptor sequences come from a human donor in good health (CMV status not recorded). Some clones in this sample may be carry-over from other donors' samples.

This clonotype has just a few counts. A much larger clone lies a single base off, so this may be a read error. The chain couples TRBV5-5 to TRBJ2-1, with D perhaps TRBD1 (6 bases). The V end was cut by 0 bases, the J end by 4 bases, with 8 bases between. This CDR3 has 14 residues. Germline-derived CDR1 and CDR2 are SGHKS and YYEKEE (reference sequence). The DNA of the CDR3 is TGTGCCAGCAGCTTGGAGGGGGTTTACAATGAGCAGTTCTTC. Its translation: CASSLEGVYNEQFF.

This clonotype was recorded at least ten times. The chain uses TRBV6-2 or TRBV6-3 and TRBJ2-1; D unresolved. The V and J ends lost 0 bases and 2 bases respectively, with 17 bases between them. Germline CDR1 and CDR2: MNHEY and SVGEGT. The CDR3 is made up of 18 amino acids. The CDR3: CASSYSMYTLPAYNEQFF. For the CDR3, the DNA is TGTGCCAGCAGTTACTCGATGTACACCCTTCCCGCCTACAATGAGCAGTTCTTC.

The CDR3 bases are TGTGCCAGCAGCCAAACCAGCGGCGCATATAAGCAAGAGACCCAGTACTTC. Its translation is CASSQTSGAYKQETQYF. This sequence joins TRBV13 and TRBJ2-5, with D possibly being TRBD2 (5 bases). CDR1 and CDR2 (germline): PRHDT, FYEKMQ (reference sequence). The germline V and J ends were trimmed by 5 bases and 2 bases, with 21 bases remaining between them. The CDR3 runs 17 residues.

About this clonotype itself: A read error is possible here, since a much larger clone lies one base away. The chain combines TRBV20-1 with TRBJ2-5, with TRBD2 matching over 11 bases. The CDR3 sequence is 13 residues long. The V gene's germline CDR1 is DFQATT and CDR2 SNEGSKA (reference sequence). This chain's CDR3 is CSATGTSGETQCF. The CDR3 region has the DNA TGCAGTGCTACCGGGACTAGCGGAGAGACCCAGTGCTTC.

The gene calls are TRBV13 and TRBJ2-5; D perhaps matches TRBD2 (5 bases). Germline V CDR1 and CDR2: PRHDT, FYEKMQ (reference sequence). Trimming left V 5 bases short and J 1 base short, with 14 bases between. This CDR3 spans 15 amino acids. The chain's CDR3 is CASSLTPRAQETQYF. CDR3 DNA sequence: TGTGCCAGCAGCCTCACACCGAGGGCCCAAGAGACCCAGTACTTC.

This clonotype was detected a few times. The chain is built from TRBV15 and TRBJ2-6; D is ambiguous. With 8 bases removed from V and 4 bases from J, the gap between germline ends came to 9 bases. Germline CDR1 and CDR2: LNHNV and YYDKDF (reference sequence). This CDR3 region has 13 residues. Here the CDR3 reads CATHVPGANVLTF. CDR3 in DNA: TGTGCCACCCACGTACCCGGGGCCAACGTCCTGACTTTC.

There are many counts of this clonotype. The rearrangement links TRBV5-4 to TRBJ1-2; D call uncertain. Germline loops: CDR1 SGHNT, CDR2 YYREEE (reference sequence). CDR3 size: 12 residues. V was shortened by 3 bases and J by 8 bases, with 11 bases between the two germline ends. CDR3 sequence (DNA): TGTGCCAGCAGCTCGGTGTCAGGCGGCTACACCTTC. It yields the protein CASSSVSGGYTF.

The table lists this clonotype with many counts. V usage is TRBV20-1 and J usage is TRBJ2-1, with D possibly TRBD2 on 6 matching bases. CDR1 DFQATT and CDR2 SNEGSKA come from the germline V gene (reference sequence). The CDR3 runs to 14 residues. V was shortened by 3 bases and J by 5 bases, with 14 bases between the two germline ends. CDR3 in amino acids: CSARGQEGHNEQFF. The CDR3 bases are TGCAGTGCTAGGGGGCAGGAGGGGCACAATGAGCAGTTCTTC.

This clonotype was seen at least ten times. The chain couples TRBV6-6 to TRBJ2-7; D remains ambiguous. This CDR3 region has 13 residues. Trimming cost V 4 bases and J 6 bases, with 13 bases left between them. Germline lookup yields CDR1 MNHNY and CDR2 SVGAGI (reference sequence). The CDR3 DNA reads TGTGCCAGCAGTTCTCAAATGGGTCCCGAGCAGTACTTC. Its protein product is CASSSQMGPEQYF.